A selection of T cell receptor beta chains follows, all from one sample in a study of naive and memory T cell subsets. TCRdb re-analysed the UMI-ligation and nested PCR reads in MiXCR, keeping a single row per CDR3 protein. The sample gives 75,000 to 85,000 distinct CDR3 sequences, about an eighth of which show up once; about 0.9% is in the top ten. The sequencing input was central memory CD4+ T cells from blood. The receptors stem from a human donor in good health. Both conserved end residues are part of each CDR3. D genes are given only for firm matches. Size values are once, few and many counts, or a class for expanded clones, and some rows have none.

clone_size: few; v_call: TRBV7-6; j_call: TRBJ1-1; d_call: TRBD1; cdr3_aa: CASSLGTATEAFF; cdr3_nt: TGTGCCAGCAGCCTAGGGACAGCCACTGAAGCTTTCTTT
clone_size: many; v_call: TRBV4-1; j_call: TRBJ2-5; d_call: -; cdr3_aa: CASSQIPRSETQYF; cdr3_nt: TGCGCCAGCAGCCAAATACCGCGAAGCGAGACCCAGTACTTC
clone_size: -; v_call: TRBV7-2; j_call: TRBJ2-3; d_call: TRBD1; cdr3_aa: CASSARPPGQASTDTQYF; cdr3_nt: TGTGCCAGCAGCGCAAGGCCTCCGGGACAGGCTAGCACAGATACGCAGTATTTT
clone_size: few; v_call: TRBV18; j_call: TRBJ1-1; d_call: -; cdr3_aa: CASSLNLETEAFF; cdr3_nt: TGTGCCAGCTCACTCAATTTGGAGACTGAAGCTTTCTTT
clone_size: -; v_call: TRBV11-2; j_call: TRBJ1-5; d_call: -; cdr3_aa: CASSLGLFGQPQHF; cdr3_nt: TGTGCCAGCAGCCTCGGACTATTCGGGCAGCCCCAGCATTTT
clone_size: many; v_call: TRBV11-1; j_call: TRBJ2-1; d_call: TRBD2; cdr3_aa: CASSVRTSNYNEQFF; cdr3_nt: TGTGCCAGCAGCGTCCGGACTAGCAATTACAATGAGCAGTTCTTC
clone_size: few; v_call: TRBV6-5; j_call: TRBJ1-1; d_call: TRBD1; cdr3_aa: CASSSNKQGRLNTEAFF; cdr3_nt: TGTGCCAGCAGTTCCAACAAACAGGGGAGGTTGAACACTGAAGCTTTCTTT
clone_size: few; v_call: TRBV20-1; j_call: TRBJ1-1; d_call: TRBD1; cdr3_aa: CSASTGDIMNTEAFF; cdr3_nt: TGCAGTGCTAGTACAGGGGATATCATGAACACTGAAGCTTTCTTT
clone_size: few; v_call: TRBV20-1; j_call: TRBJ2-7; d_call: -; cdr3_aa: CSASGGPYYEQYF; cdr3_nt: TGCAGTGCTAGTGGTGGACCCTACTACGAGCAGTACTTC
clone_size: -; v_call: TRBV2; j_call: TRBJ2-2; d_call: -; cdr3_aa: CASSEGQGGTGELFF; cdr3_nt: TGTGCCAGCAGTGAAGGACAGGGAGGAACCGGGGAGCTGTTTTTT
clone_size: many; v_call: TRBV12-3/TRBV12-4; j_call: TRBJ2-1; d_call: TRBD2; cdr3_aa: CASSSGTSGSYNEQFF; cdr3_nt: TGTGCCAGCAGTTCCGGGACTAGCGGTTCCTACAATGAGCAGTTCTTC
clone_size: many; v_call: TRBV6-5; j_call: TRBJ1-2; d_call: -; cdr3_aa: CASSYSIDATNYGYTF; cdr3_nt: TGTGCCAGCAGTTACTCGATTGACGCAACTAACTATGGCTACACCTTC
clone_size: few; v_call: TRBV20-1; j_call: TRBJ2-7; d_call: -; cdr3_aa: CSARGGVVVYEQYF; cdr3_nt: TGCAGTGCTAGAGGCGGTGTCGTGGTGTACGAGCAGTACTTC
clone_size: few; v_call: TRBV11-2; j_call: TRBJ2-5; d_call: -; cdr3_aa: CASSLFLTQSQETQYF; cdr3_nt: TGTGCCAGCAGCTTATTCCTTACTCAATCCCAAGAGACCCAGTACTTC
clone_size: many; v_call: TRBV12-3/TRBV12-4; j_call: TRBJ1-2; d_call: -; cdr3_aa: CASSLRAGSNYGYTF; cdr3_nt: TGTGCCAGCAGTTTACGGGCAGGCTCTAACTATGGCTACACCTTC
clone_size: -; v_call: TRBV11-2; j_call: TRBJ2-5; d_call: TRBD1; cdr3_aa: CASSLPGTALETQYF; cdr3_nt: TGTGCCAGCAGCTTACCGGGGACAGCCCTAGAGACCCAGTACTTC
clone_size: -; v_call: TRBV20-1; j_call: TRBJ2-1; d_call: -; cdr3_aa: CRARDSGAYNEQFF; cdr3_nt: TGCAGAGCTAGAGATTCGGGGGCCTACAATGAGCAGTTCTTC
clone_size: many; v_call: TRBV20-1; j_call: TRBJ2-1; d_call: TRBD2; cdr3_aa: CSALRTSGEKAEQFF; cdr3_nt: TGCAGTGCTTTAAGGACTAGCGGGGAAAAGGCTGAGCAGTTCTTC
clone_size: many; v_call: TRBV20-1; j_call: TRBJ2-3; d_call: -; cdr3_aa: CSARASTDTQYF; cdr3_nt: TGCAGTGCTAGGGCCAGCACAGATACGCAGTATTTT
clone_size: few; v_call: TRBV24-1; j_call: TRBJ2-5; d_call: TRBD1; cdr3_aa: CATSDLGRGMLETQYF; cdr3_nt: TGTGCCACCAGTGATTTAGGCAGGGGGATGTTAGAGACCCAGTACTTC
clone_size: medium-sized; v_call: TRBV10-3; j_call: TRBJ2-3; d_call: TRBD2; cdr3_aa: CAISLTSGGADTQYF; cdr3_nt: TGTGCCATCAGTCTTACTAGCGGGGGTGCAGATACGCAGTATTTT
clone_size: -; v_call: TRBV7-3; j_call: TRBJ2-1; d_call: TRBD1; cdr3_aa: CASSSGGLYNEQFF; cdr3_nt: TGTGCCAGCAGCTCAGGGGGTCTATACAATGAGCAGTTCTTC